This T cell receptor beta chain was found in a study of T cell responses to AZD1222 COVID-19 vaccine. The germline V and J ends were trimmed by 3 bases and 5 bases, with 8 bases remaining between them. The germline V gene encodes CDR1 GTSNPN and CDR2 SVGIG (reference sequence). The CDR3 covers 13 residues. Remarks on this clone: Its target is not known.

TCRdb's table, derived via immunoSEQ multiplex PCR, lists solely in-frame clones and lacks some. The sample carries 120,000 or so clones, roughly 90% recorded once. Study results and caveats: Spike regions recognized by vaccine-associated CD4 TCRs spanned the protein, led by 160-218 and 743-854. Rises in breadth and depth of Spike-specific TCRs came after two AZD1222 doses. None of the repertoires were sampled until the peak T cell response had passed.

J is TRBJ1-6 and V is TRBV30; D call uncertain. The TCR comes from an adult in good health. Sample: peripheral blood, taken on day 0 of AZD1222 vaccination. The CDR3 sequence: CAWRTVNNSPLHF. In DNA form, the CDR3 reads TGTGCCTGGAGGACGGTAAATAATTCACCCCTCCACTTT. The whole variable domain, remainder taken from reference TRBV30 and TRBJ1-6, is SQTIHQWPATLVQPVGSPLSLECTVEGTSNPNLYWYRQAAGRGLQLLFYSVGIGQISSEVPQNLSASRPQDRQFILSSKKLLLSDSGFYLCAWRTVNNSPLHFGNGTRLTVT.